A single sample gave rise to the 12 T cell receptor beta chains below, sequenced in a study of radiotherapy plus CTLA-4 blockade in lung cancer. The method was immunoSEQ multiplex PCR; TCRdb's version includes in-frame clones alone and lacks a portion of them. Of tens of thousands of clones listed, over 70% were seen once; the top ten hold more than 3.5%. This material consisted of peripheral blood, taken from a patient treated with radiotherapy plus ipilimumab. The source is a human donor with non-small cell lung cancer who had stable disease on radiotherapy plus ipilimumab.

The V call is TRBV19, the J call TRBJ1-2; D might be TRBD1 (6 bases). From germline, CDR1 is LNHDA and CDR2 SQIVND (reference sequence). This CDR3 has 13 amino acids. The V end was cut by 10 bases, the J end by 6 bases, with 18 bases between. CDR3 sequence (DNA): TGTGCCACCACCCTCCAGGGGTCGGATGGCTACACCTTC. Translation: CATTLQGSDGYTF.

V is TRBV5-1 and J is TRBJ1-4; 7 nucleotides line up with TRBD1. This CDR3 spans 18 amino acids. CDR1 SGHRS and CDR2 YFSETQ come from the germline V gene. J gave up 4 bases and V 1 base, and 13 bases lay outside the gene matches. The CDR3 nucleotides read TGCGCCAGCAGCTTGTCACCGGCTACAGGGGAGGGTAATGAAAAACTGTTTTTT. Amino acids: CASSLSPATGEGNEKLFF.

The CDR3, as DNA: TGTGCCAGCTCACGCACAGGTTCGGCGAGTCAGCCCCAGCATTTT. Translation: CASSRTGSASQPQHF. J is TRBJ1-5 and V is TRBV18; D may be TRBD1 (5 bases). CDR1 is KGHSH and CDR2 is LQKENI in the germline V gene. The CDR3 consists of 15 residues. Trimming pared 4 bases from V and 6 bases from J, leaving 16 bases between.

This clone was found a few times. CDR3 loop: CASSIGKVRNLSGNTIYF. The DNA for the CDR3 is TGTGCCAGCAGTATAGGGAAGGTCCGGAACCTCTCTGGAAACACCATATATTTT. The V gene is TRBV14, the J gene TRBJ1-3; no definite D call. Germline V gene sequence: CDR1 SGHDN, CDR2 FVKESK. V was cut by 6 bases and J by 0 bases, with 21 bases left in between. There are 18 residues in the CDR3.

The V gene is TRBV2, the J gene TRBJ1-1, with D perhaps matching TRBD1 (5 bases). The germline V gene encodes CDR1 SNHLY and CDR2 FYNNEI. Deletions cut 7 bases from V and 4 bases from J, with 13 bases between. The CDR3 spans 13 residues. CDR3 loop: CASIRAEGTEAFF. For the CDR3, the DNA is TGTGCCAGCATCAGGGCTGAAGGCACTGAAGCTTTCTTT.

The chain uses TRBV19 and TRBJ2-1, with D perhaps TRBD1 (5 bases). V lost 3 bases and J lost 8, with 17 bases in between. The germline V gene has CDR1 LNHDA and CDR2 SQIVND (reference sequence). There are 15 residues in the CDR3. The CDR3 region has the DNA TGTGCCAGTAGTATGGGGCTACCTTCCGGGCATGAGCAGTTCTTC. Amino acids: CASSMGLPSGHEQFF.

This chain joins TRBV29-1 and TRBJ2-2, with 8 bases identical to TRBD1. The CDR3 has 12 amino acids. Germline-derived CDR1 and CDR2 are SQVTM and ANQGSEA. After removal of 6 bases from V and 5 bases from J, the junction contained 2 bases not matched to a gene. The CDR3 nucleotides read TGCAGCGTGCACAGGGGGACCGGGGAGCTGTTTTTT. Its translation is CSVHRGTGELFF.

The rearrangement links TRBV7-2 to TRBJ2-3, with 10 bases aligning to TRBD1. Germline V lookup: CDR1 SGHTA, CDR2 FQGNSA. The V gene end was trimmed by 5 bases and the J gene end by 5 bases; junction bases not matched to a gene: 7. This CDR3 has 15 amino acids. The CDR3 sequence: CASSLGTGALDTQYF. CDR3 bases: TGTGCCAGCAGCCTAGGGACAGGGGCCCTAGATACGCAGTATTTT.

This clone appeared a few times. The chain recombines TRBV19 with TRBJ1-3; 7 nucleotides line up with TRBD1. The CDR3 sequence is 14 residues long. Germline values: CDR1 LNHDA, CDR2 SQIVND (reference sequence). After removal of 6 bases from V and 0 bases from J, the junction contained 2 bases not matched to a gene. The CDR3 coding sequence is TGTGCCAGTAGAGCAGGGGGCTCTGGAAACACCATATATTTT. This gives the protein CASRAGGSGNTIYF.

This clone was seen a few times. This sequence joins TRBV9 and TRBJ1-1, with unresolved D. The CDR3 is 13 amino acids. Germline V CDR1 and CDR2: SGDLS, YYNGEE. The V end was cut by 3 bases, the J end by 1 base, with 7 bases between. In DNA, the CDR3 is TGTGCCAGCAGCGGACGAGGGAACACTGAAGCTTTCTTT. Translating it yields CASSGRGNTEAFF.

The rearrangement links TRBV7-2 to TRBJ2-5, with 11 bases identical to TRBD1. CDR1 and CDR2 from the germline V gene are SGHTA and FQGNSA. V trimming: 5 bases; J trimming: 1 base; junction bases outside the gene matches: 6. This CDR3 has 16 amino acids. The DNA for the CDR3 is TGTGCCAGCAGCCGGACAGGGGGCGCCGGCCAAGAGACCCAGTACTTC. Translating it yields CASSRTGGAGQETQYF. The whole variable domain, remainder taken from reference TRBV7-2 and TRBJ2-5, is GAGVSQSPSNKVTEKGKDVELRCDPISGHTALYWYRQSLGQGLEFLIYFQGNSAPDKSGLPSDRFSAERTGGSVSTLTIQRTQQEDSAVYLCASSRTGGAGQETQYFGPGTRLLVL.

This clone showed up just a few times. The chain recombines TRBV4-1 with TRBJ2-3; no reliable D call. The CDR3 has 16 amino acids. The ends were cut back, 2 bases at V and 0 bases at J, with 12 bases in the middle. CDR1 MGHRA and CDR2 YSYEKL come from the germline V gene. CDR3 sequence reads: CASSQLNLVSTDTQYF. The CDR3 nucleotides read TGCGCCAGCAGCCAACTGAACCTAGTAAGCACAGATACGCAGTATTTT.